The clone carrying this T cell receptor beta chain was observed many times. Trimming took 4 bases from V and 5 from J; bases not matched to a gene: 13. Germline V CDR1 and CDR2: SEHNR, FQNEAQ (reference sequence). CDR3 length: 17 residues. These data come from a study of T cells in Graves' hyperthyroidism and ophthalmopathy. Turning to the study itself: Blood was drawn when the patient was first diagnosed and still untreated.

TCR beta CDR3 region amplification was performed from RNA transcripts. The HTBI primer set was used in a first-round RT-PCR of the TCR CDR3. TCRdb independently ran MiXCR on the multiplex PCR reads; one entry per CDR3 protein. The profile shows roughly 660,000 distinct CDR3 sequences, 17% of them singletons. This TCR was sampled from a man aged 50 to 59 with Graves' hyperthyroidism. Material for sequencing was blood. The chain recombines TRBV7-9 with TRBJ2-5; 10 bases line up with TRBD1. The CDR3 coding sequence is TGTGCCAGCAGCTCAGACAGGGGGCTACTTTCCGTCGAGACCCAGTACTTC. This codes for CASSSDRGLLSVETQYF.